Presented here are 26 T cell receptor beta chains from one specimen sequenced in a study of shared clonotypes between healthy human individuals. Positive CCR7 selection of CD45RO-negative cells yielded the naive CD8 cells, and terminally differentiated effector memory CD45RA+ cells were excluded. Generated by immunoSEQ multiplex PCR, the TCRdb table keeps only in-frame clones and is missing some. Altogether around 1,900,000 clones are present, around 95% being singletons, with the ten largest covering around 1.8%. Material: naive CD8+ T cells from PBMCs. Receptors were obtained from a young man in good health. Some clones in this sample may be carry-over from other donors' samples.

The rearrangement uses TRBV10-3 and TRBJ2-6, with D possibly TRBD2 on 6 matching bases. Trimming removed 6 bases from V and 0 bases from J, with 15 bases in between. Germline V gene lookup returns CDR1 ENHRY and CDR2 SYGVKD. The CDR3 totals 17 residues. Written as DNA, the CDR3 is TGTGCCATCAGGACACTAGCCGCTAACTCTGGGGCCAACGTCCTGACTTTC. Its translation is CAIRTLAANSGANVLTF.

The chain recombines TRBV15 with TRBJ1-1; maybe TRBD1 (6 bases). Per the germline V gene, CDR1 is LNHNV and CDR2 is YYDKDF (reference sequence). The CDR3 spans 16 residues. V gave up 1 base and J gave up 3 bases, with 15 bases separating them. In DNA, the CDR3 is TGTGCCACCAGCAGAGGTAGCATCGGACAGCACACTGAAGCTTTCTTT. This codes for CATSRGSIGQHTEAFF.

V is TRBV19 and J is TRBJ2-2; 11 bases are shared with TRBD2. Germline CDR1 LNHDA, CDR2 SQIVND (reference sequence). The length of the CDR3 is 16 residues. Unmatched junction bases numbered 8, after V lost 8 bases and J lost 3 bases. CDR3 in amino acids: CASSGTSGSYTGELFF. The CDR3 nucleotides read TGTGCCAGTTCCGGGACTAGCGGATCCTACACCGGGGAGCTGTTTTTT. Supplemented by reference TRBV19 and TRBJ2-2, the full variable domain reads DGGITQSPKYLFRKEGQNVTLSCEQNLNHDAMYWYRQDPGQGLRLIYYSQIVNDFQKGDIAEGYSVSREKKESFPLTVTSAQKNPTAFYLCASSGTSGSYTGELFFGEGSRLTVL.

This clone occurred once. The chain couples TRBV28 to TRBJ1-2, with 7 nucleotides matching TRBD1. This CDR3 is built from 16 residues. V gave up 0 bases and J gave up 8 bases; unmatched junction bases: 12. CDR1 and CDR2 (germline): MDHEN, SYDVKM. The CDR3 protein is CASSLWGGDRELGYTF. The CDR3 DNA reads as TGTGCCAGCAGTTTATGGGGGGGAGACAGGGAGTTGGGCTACACCTTC.

J is TRBJ2-7 and V is TRBV13; a possible D gene is TRBD2 (5 bases). CDR3 length: 13 amino acids. The germline V gene encodes CDR1 PRHDT and CDR2 FYEKMQ (reference sequence). V shed 4 bases and J shed 7 bases, with 14 bases lying between them. CDR3 sequence: CASSSYGLAEQYF. CDR3 coding DNA: TGTGCCAGCAGCTCTTACGGACTGGCGGAGCAGTACTTC.

The V and J genes are TRBV4-3 and TRBJ2-6; a possible D gene is TRBD1 (6 bases). V shed 0 bases and J shed 2 bases, with 8 bases lying between them. CDR1 LGHNA and CDR2 YSLEER come from the germline V gene. CDR3 length equals 16 residues. CDR3 residues: CASSQDRTAGANVLTF. CDR3 nucleotide sequence: TGCGCCAGCAGCCAAGACCGGACAGCTGGGGCCAACGTCCTGACTTTC.

This sequence joins TRBV28 and TRBJ1-3; D is unclear. CDR1 MDHEN and CDR2 SYDVKM come from the germline V gene. The CDR3 runs 15 residues. V was shortened by 1 base and J by 0 bases, with 7 bases between the two germline ends. Here the CDR3 DNA reads TGTGCCAGCAGTTTATCTAGGAACTCTGGAAACACCATATATTTT. Its translation: CASSLSRNSGNTIYF.

The CDR3 DNA sequence: TGTGCCAGCAGCTTTCTAGCGGGCCTGAACAATGAGCAGTTCTTC. Residues: CASSFLAGLNNEQFF. V and J are TRBV11-2 and TRBJ2-1, with 8 bases identical to TRBD2. Unmatched junction bases numbered 6, after V lost 3 bases and J lost 5 bases. Per germline, CDR1 SGHAT and CDR2 FQNNGV. The CDR3 loop spans 15 amino acids.

V usage is TRBV6-5 and J usage is TRBJ2-7; 7 nucleotides align to TRBD2. CDR3 length: 15 residues. Germline V lookup: CDR1 MNHEY, CDR2 SVGAGI. V gave up 0 bases and J gave up 1 base; unmatched junction bases: 3. The CDR3 here is CASSYSKAGSYEQYF. The CDR3 DNA sequence: TGTGCCAGCAGTTACTCGAAAGCGGGGTCCTACGAGCAGTACTTC.

The chain links TRBV5-1 to TRBJ2-2; unclear D gene. The germline V gene has CDR1 SGHRS and CDR2 YFSETQ. V was trimmed by 1 base and J by 7 bases, leaving 17 bases between them. The CDR3 sequence is 16 residues long. The CDR3 loop reads CASSLTGQWYGGELFF. The CDR3 region has the DNA TGCGCCAGCAGCTTGACGGGCCAGTGGTACGGCGGGGAGCTGTTTTTT. Combining the CDR3 with reference TRBV5-1 and TRBJ2-2 gives the whole variable domain KAGVTQTPRYLIKTRGQQVTLSCSPISGHRSVSWYQQTPGQGLQFLFEYFSETQRNKGNFPGRFSGRQFSNSRSEMNVSTLELGDSALYLCASSLTGQWYGGELFFGEGSRLTVL.

The genes are TRBV11-2 and TRBJ2-7, with 13 positions matching TRBD2. V shed 4 bases, J shed 3 bases, and the junction held 12 bases outside the gene matches. CDR1 is SGHAT, CDR2 FQNNGV, per germline. CDR3 size: 18 residues. This CDR3 reads CASSSRRLAGGDLYEQYF. In nucleotides, the CDR3 is TGTGCCAGCAGCTCGCGTCGACTAGCGGGAGGCGATCTCTACGAGCAGTACTTC.

This clone has a handful of counts. The V gene is TRBV7-9, the J gene TRBJ1-2, with D tentatively TRBD1 (6 bases). Per the germline V gene, CDR1 is SEHNR and CDR2 is FQNEAQ (reference sequence). V lost 5 bases to trimming and J lost 2 bases, with 15 bases between them. The CDR3 length is 15 residues. CDR3: CASSPGQFLNYGYTF. In DNA, the CDR3 is TGTGCCAGCAGCCCAGGACAGTTTCTCAACTATGGCTACACCTTC.

This clone was observed once. This sequence joins TRBV2 and TRBJ2-1; D might be TRBD1 (6 bases). Germline CDR1 and CDR2: SNHLY and FYNNEI. The ends were cut back, 7 bases at V and 1 base at J, with 17 bases in the middle. This CDR3 contains 16 residues. CDR3 in amino acids: CASTLWVQGSYNEQFF. In DNA, the CDR3 is TGTGCCAGCACCCTCTGGGTACAGGGTTCCTACAATGAGCAGTTCTTC.

The chain employs TRBV4-1 and TRBJ2-7; 7 bases are a match to TRBD2. The ends lost 2 bases at V and 2 bases at J; junction bases unmatched: 6. Germline loops: CDR1 MGHRA, CDR2 YSYEKL. The CDR3 runs to 15 residues. The CDR3 DNA is TGCGCCAGCAGCCAAACAGCGGGGACCACCTACGAGCAGTACTTC. Protein product: CASSQTAGTTYEQYF.

The CDR3 reads CASSQELLAPRAQYF. CDR3 DNA: TGTGCCAGCAGCCAAGAGTTGCTAGCGCCTAGGGCCCAGTACTTC. This sequence joins TRBV4-2 and TRBJ2-5; a possible D gene is TRBD2 (6 bases). The CDR3 is made up of 15 amino acids. Germline V gene sequence: CDR1 LGHNA, CDR2 YNFKEQ. Trimming shortened V by 0 bases and J by 9 bases, and 17 bases separated the two germline ends.

Turning to this clone: Distinct nucleotide sequences in the sample also encode this CDR3. This chain uses TRBV4-1 with TRBJ2-7, with D hard to call. This CDR3 region has 13 residues. CDR1 and CDR2 (germline): MGHRA, YSYEKL. The V end was cut by 2 bases, the J end by 6 bases, with 11 bases between. CDR3 in DNA: TGCGCCAGCAGCCAAATACGCGGCGGCGAGCAGTACTTC. It is translated as CASSQIRGGEQYF.

V usage is TRBV19 and J usage is TRBJ2-1, with D possibly called TRBD1 or TRBD2 (5 bases each). The length of the CDR3 is 12 residues. Trimming stripped 5 bases from V and 7 bases from J, with 9 bases between. The germline V gene encodes CDR1 LNHDA and CDR2 SQIVND (reference sequence). The CDR3 DNA reads as TGTGCCAGTAGTGTGGGGGAAAATGAGCAGTTCTTC. Translated, it gives CASSVGENEQFF.

As for this clone: Other DNA variants within this sample encode the same CDR3. The CDR3 region is CASRLAGVYEQFF. The CDR3 DNA reads as TGTGCCAGCCGCTTAGCGGGAGTCTATGAGCAGTTCTTC. This chain joins TRBV27 and TRBJ2-1, with 9 bases aligning to TRBD2. V shed 8 bases and J 8 bases; nucleotides not matched to a gene: 7. The V gene's germline CDR1 is MNHEY and CDR2 SMNVEV (reference sequence). The CDR3 extends over 13 amino acids.

The rearrangement joins TRBV9 to TRBJ2-7; D is perhaps TRBD1 (6 bases). This CDR3 is built from 15 residues. Trimming took off 2 bases at V and 1 base at J, with 13 bases between the two ends. Germline V gene data show CDR1 as SGDLS and CDR2 as YYNGEE. The CDR3 sequence is CASSVTGLPSYEQYF. For the CDR3, the DNA is TGTGCCAGCAGCGTTACAGGGTTGCCTTCCTACGAGCAGTACTTC.

The chain has TRBV5-6 and TRBJ1-1; D call uncertain. The germline V and J ends were trimmed by 1 base and 4 bases, with 5 bases remaining between them. CDR3 length: 12 residues. CDR1 is SGHDT, CDR2 YYEEEE, per germline. In DNA form, the CDR3 reads TGTGCCAGCAGCTTGCTAAGCACTGAAGCTTTCTTT. This sequence encodes CASSLLSTEAFF.

Turning to this clone: Other DNA variants within this sample encode the same CDR3. The chain uses TRBV5-6 and TRBJ2-7, with D hard to call. V gave up 0 bases and J gave up 2 bases, with 6 bases separating them. The CDR3 length is 13 residues. The germline CDR1 and CDR2 sequences are SGHDT and YYEEEE. The CDR3 protein is CASSLGLTYEQYF. The CDR3 DNA sequence: TGTGCCAGCAGCTTGGGATTAACCTACGAGCAGTACTTC.

The chain recombines TRBV4-2 with TRBJ2-5, with 8 bases that match TRBD2. With 4 bases clipped from V and 1 base from J, the junction kept 8 bases outside the gene matches. The CDR3 has 16 residues. Looked up from germline, CDR1 is LGHNA and CDR2 is YNFKEQ. The CDR3 here is CASSLPPLAGQETQYF. In nucleotides, the CDR3 is TGTGCCAGCAGCCTACCGCCTCTAGCGGGCCAAGAGACCCAGTACTTC.

The chain links TRBV5-6 to TRBJ2-4; 12 nucleotides agree with TRBD1. V dropped 4 bases and J dropped 7; count of bases not matched to a gene: 6. The CDR3 has 15 residues. Germline-derived CDR1 and CDR2 are SGHDT and YYEEEE. CDR3 bases: TGTGCCAGCAGCCTAGGGACAGGGGGCTCGAACATTCAGTACTTC. Protein product: CASSLGTGGSNIQYF.

The rearrangement joins TRBV11-2 to TRBJ2-7; TRBD2 is a possible D gene (5 bases). In germline, CDR1 is SGHAT, CDR2 FQNNGV. CDR3 length: 15 amino acids. The V end was cut by 5 bases, the J end by 1 base, with 15 bases between. The CDR3 nucleotides read TGTGCCAGCAGCCCTAGACTACCTAATTCCTACGAGCAGTACTTC. It yields the protein CASSPRLPNSYEQYF. Variable domain in full (rest from reference TRBV11-2 and TRBJ2-7): EAGVAQSPRYKIIEKRQSVAFWCNPISGHATLYWYQQILGQGPKLLIQFQNNGVVDDSQLPKDRFSAERLKGVDSTLKIQPAKLEDSAVYLCASSPRLPNSYEQYFGPGTRLTVT.

The chain couples TRBV9 to TRBJ1-1; D is perhaps TRBD1 (5 bases). Germline CDR1 and CDR2: SGDLS and YYNGEE. Trimming stripped 3 bases from V and 2 bases from J, with 14 bases between. The CDR3 sequence is 15 residues long. The CDR3 DNA reads TGTGCCAGCAGCGGAACAGGTTCCGGCAACACTGAAGCTTTCTTT. Encoded protein: CASSGTGSGNTEAFF.

The chain employs TRBV6-5 and TRBJ1-1, with 7 bases lining up with TRBD1. The CDR3 has 15 amino acids. From germline, CDR1 is MNHEY and CDR2 SVGAGI. The ends lost 0 bases at V and 5 bases at J; junction bases unmatched: 6. The CDR3 reads CASSYSKTGATEAFF. Written as DNA, the CDR3 is TGTGCCAGCAGTTACTCTAAAACAGGGGCTACTGAAGCTTTCTTT.